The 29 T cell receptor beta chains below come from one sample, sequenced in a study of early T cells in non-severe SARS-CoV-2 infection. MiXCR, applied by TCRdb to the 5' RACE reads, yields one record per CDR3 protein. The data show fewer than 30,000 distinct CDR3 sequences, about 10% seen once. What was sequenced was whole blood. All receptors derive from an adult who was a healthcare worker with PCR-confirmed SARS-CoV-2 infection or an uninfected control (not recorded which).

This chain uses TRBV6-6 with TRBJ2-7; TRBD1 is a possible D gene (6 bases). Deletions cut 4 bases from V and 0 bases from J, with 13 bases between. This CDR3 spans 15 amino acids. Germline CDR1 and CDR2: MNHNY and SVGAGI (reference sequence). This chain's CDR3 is CASSFRDTTSYEQYF. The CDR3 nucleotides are TGTGCCAGCAGTTTCCGGGACACGACCTCCTACGAGCAGTACTTC.

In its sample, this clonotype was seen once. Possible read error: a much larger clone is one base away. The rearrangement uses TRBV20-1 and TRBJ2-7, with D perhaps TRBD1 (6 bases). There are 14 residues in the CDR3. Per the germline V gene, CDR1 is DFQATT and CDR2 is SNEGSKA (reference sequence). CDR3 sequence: CSARGALGVHELYF. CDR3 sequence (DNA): TGCAGTGCTAGGGGGGCCCTTGGCGTCCACGAGCTGTACTTC.

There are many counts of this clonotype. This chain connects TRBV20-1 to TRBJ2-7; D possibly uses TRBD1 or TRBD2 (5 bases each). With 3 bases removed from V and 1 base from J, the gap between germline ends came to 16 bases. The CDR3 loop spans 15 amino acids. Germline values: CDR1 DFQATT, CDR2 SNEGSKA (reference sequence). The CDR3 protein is CSASELGTPSYEQYF. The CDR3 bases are TGCAGTGCTAGCGAGTTAGGGACGCCTTCCTACGAGCAGTACTTC.

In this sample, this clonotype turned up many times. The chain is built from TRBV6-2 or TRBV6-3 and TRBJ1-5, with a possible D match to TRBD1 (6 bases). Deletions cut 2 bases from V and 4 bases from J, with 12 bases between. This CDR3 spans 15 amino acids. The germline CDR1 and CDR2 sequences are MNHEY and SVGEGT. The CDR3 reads CASSYDRMINQPQHF. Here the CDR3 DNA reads TGTGCCAGCAGTTACGACAGGATGATTAATCAGCCCCAGCATTTT.

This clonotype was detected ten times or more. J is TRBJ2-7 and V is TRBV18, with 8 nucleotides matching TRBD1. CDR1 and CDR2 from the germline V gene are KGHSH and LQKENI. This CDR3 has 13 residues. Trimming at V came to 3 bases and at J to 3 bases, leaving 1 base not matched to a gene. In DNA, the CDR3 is TGTGCCAGCTCACCGGACAGGGTCTACGAGCAGTACTTC. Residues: CASSPDRVYEQYF.

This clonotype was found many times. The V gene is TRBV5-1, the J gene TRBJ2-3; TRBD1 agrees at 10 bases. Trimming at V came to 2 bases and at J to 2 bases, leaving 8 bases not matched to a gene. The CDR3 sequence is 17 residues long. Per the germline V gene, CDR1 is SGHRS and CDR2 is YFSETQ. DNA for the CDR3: TGCGCCAGCAGCTTTCTACCCGGGACAGGGGCCACAGATACGCAGTATTTT. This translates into CASSFLPGTGATDTQYF.

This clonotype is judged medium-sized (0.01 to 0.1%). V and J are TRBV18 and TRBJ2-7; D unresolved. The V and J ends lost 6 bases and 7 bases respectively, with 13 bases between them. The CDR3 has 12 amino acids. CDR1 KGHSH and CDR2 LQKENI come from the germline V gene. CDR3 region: CASSVSQVEQYF. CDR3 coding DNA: TGTGCCAGCTCCGTCTCCCAAGTAGAGCAGTACTTC.

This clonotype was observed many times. The CDR3 region is CASSSSGGRTEQFF. CDR3 coding DNA: TGCGCCAGCAGCTCAAGCGGGGGGAGGACTGAGCAGTTCTTC. The chain uses TRBV5-1 and TRBJ2-1, with TRBD2 matching over 9 bases. The CDR3 has 14 residues. In germline, CDR1 is SGHRS, CDR2 YFSETQ. Trimming removed 3 bases from V and 9 bases from J; junction bases left unmatched: 7.

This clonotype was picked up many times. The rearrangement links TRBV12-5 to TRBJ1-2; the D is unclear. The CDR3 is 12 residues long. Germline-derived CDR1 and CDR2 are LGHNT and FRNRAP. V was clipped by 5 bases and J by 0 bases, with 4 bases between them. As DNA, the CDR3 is TGTGCTAGTGGTCAAGCTAACTATGGCTACACCTTC. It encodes CASGQANYGYTF.

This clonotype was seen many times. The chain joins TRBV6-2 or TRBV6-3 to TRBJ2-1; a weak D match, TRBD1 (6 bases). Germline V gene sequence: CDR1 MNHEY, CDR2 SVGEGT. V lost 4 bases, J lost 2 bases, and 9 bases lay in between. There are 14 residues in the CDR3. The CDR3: CASSSGTPYNEQFF. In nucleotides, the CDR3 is TGTGCCAGCAGTTCCGGGACACCCTACAATGAGCAGTTCTTC.

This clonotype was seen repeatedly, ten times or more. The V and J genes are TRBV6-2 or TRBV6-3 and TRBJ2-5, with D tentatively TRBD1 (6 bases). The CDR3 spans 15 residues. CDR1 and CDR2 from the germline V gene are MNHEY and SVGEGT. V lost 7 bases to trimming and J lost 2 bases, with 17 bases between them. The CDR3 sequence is CASTRRGVWQETQYF. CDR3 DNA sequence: TGTGCCAGCACCCGCAGGGGCGTTTGGCAAGAGACCCAGTACTTC.

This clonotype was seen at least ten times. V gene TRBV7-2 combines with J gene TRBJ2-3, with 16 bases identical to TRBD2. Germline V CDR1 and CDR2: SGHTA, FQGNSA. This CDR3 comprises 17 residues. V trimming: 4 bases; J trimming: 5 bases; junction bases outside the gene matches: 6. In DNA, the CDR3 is TGTGCCAGCAGCTCCGGGACTAGCGGGGGGGCGGTAGATACGCAGTATTTT. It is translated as CASSSGTSGGAVDTQYF.

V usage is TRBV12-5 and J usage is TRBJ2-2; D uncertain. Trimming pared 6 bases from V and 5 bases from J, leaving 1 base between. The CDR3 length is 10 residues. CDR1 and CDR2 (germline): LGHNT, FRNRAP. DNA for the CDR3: TGTGCTAGTGGAACCGGGGAGCTGTTTTTT. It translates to CASGTGELFF.

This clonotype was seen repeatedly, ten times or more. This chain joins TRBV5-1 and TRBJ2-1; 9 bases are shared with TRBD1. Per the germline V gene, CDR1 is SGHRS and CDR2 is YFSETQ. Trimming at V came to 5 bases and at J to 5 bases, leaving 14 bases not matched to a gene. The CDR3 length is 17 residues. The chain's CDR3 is CASRPGTGISLNNEQFF. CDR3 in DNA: TGCGCCAGCAGACCCGGGACAGGGATCTCCCTTAACAATGAGCAGTTCTTC.

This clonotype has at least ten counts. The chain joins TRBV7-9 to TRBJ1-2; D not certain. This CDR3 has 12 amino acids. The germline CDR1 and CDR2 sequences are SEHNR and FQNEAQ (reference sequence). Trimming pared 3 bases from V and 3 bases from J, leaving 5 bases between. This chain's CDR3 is CASSLLDYGYTF. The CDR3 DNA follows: TGTGCCAGCAGCTTGTTAGACTATGGCTACACCTTC.

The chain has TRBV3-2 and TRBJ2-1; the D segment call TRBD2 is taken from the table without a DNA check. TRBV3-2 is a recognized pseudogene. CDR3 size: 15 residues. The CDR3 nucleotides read TGTGCCAGCAGCTCCGGGACTAGCGGGGCGGTTGAGCAGTTCTTC. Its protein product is CASSSGTSGAVEQFF.

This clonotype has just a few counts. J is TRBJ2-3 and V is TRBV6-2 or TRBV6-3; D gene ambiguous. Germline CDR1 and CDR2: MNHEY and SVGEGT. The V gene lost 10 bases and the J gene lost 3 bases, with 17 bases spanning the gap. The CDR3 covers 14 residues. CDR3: CATRREEWTDTQYF. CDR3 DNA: TGTGCCACCCGTCGCGAGGAGTGGACAGATACGCAGTATTTT.

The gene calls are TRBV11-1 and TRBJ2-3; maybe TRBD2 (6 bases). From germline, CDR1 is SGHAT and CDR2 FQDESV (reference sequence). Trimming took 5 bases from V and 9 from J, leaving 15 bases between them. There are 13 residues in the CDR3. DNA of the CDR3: TGTGCCAGCAGCCTCCGGACTACGGAGACGCAGTATTTT. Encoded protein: CASSLRTTETQYF.

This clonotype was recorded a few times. The CDR3 region has the DNA TGTGCCAGCAGCCCACCGGCCGGGGTAGGGCGCAATCAGCCCCAGCATTTT. Protein sequence: CASSPPAGVGRNQPQHF. The chain employs TRBV7-2 and TRBJ1-5; no firm D call. The germline gives CDR1 SGHTA, CDR2 FQGNSA. Between the trimmed V and J ends, which lost 5 bases and 2 bases, there was a span of 19 bases. CDR3 length equals 17 residues. Complete variable domain (other parts from reference TRBV7-2 and TRBJ1-5): GAGVSQSPSNKVTEKGKDVELRCDPISGHTALYWYRQSLGQGLEFLIYFQGNSAPDKSGLPSDRFSAERTGGSVSTLTIQRTQQEDSAVYLCASSPPAGVGRNQPQHFGDGTRLSIL.

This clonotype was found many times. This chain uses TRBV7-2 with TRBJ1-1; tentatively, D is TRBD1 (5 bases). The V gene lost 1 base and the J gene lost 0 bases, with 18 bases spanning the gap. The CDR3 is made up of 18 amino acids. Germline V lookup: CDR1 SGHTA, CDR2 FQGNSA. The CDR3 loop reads CASSLVFSGRGMNTEAFF. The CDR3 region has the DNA TGTGCCAGCAGCTTAGTATTTAGCGGGAGGGGAATGAACACTGAAGCTTTCTTT. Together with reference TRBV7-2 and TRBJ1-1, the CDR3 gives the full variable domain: GAGVSQSPSNKVTEKGKDVELRCDPISGHTALYWYRQSLGQGLEFLIYFQGNSAPDKSGLPSDRFSAERTGGSVSTLTIQRTQQEDSAVYLCASSLVFSGRGMNTEAFFGQGTRLTVV.

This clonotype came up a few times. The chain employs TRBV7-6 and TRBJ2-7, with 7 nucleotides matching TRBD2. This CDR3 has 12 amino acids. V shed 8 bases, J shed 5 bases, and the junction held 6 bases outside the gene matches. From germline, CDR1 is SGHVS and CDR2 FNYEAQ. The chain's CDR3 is CASALAEDEQYF. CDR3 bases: TGTGCCAGCGCTCTAGCGGAAGACGAGCAGTACTTC.

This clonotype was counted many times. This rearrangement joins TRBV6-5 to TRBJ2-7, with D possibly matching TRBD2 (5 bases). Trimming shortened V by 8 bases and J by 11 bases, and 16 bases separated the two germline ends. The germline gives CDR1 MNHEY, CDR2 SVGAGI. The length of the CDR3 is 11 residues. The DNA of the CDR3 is TGTGCCAGCTCCGCCGAAACGCGGGAGTACTTC. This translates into CASSAETREYF.

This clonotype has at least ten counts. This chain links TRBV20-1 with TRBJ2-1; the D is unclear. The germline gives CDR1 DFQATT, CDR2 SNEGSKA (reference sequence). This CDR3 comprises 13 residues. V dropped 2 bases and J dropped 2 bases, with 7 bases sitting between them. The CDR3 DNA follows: TGCAGTGCTAGAAACCGGGCCTACAATGAGCAGTTCTTC. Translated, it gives CSARNRAYNEQFF.

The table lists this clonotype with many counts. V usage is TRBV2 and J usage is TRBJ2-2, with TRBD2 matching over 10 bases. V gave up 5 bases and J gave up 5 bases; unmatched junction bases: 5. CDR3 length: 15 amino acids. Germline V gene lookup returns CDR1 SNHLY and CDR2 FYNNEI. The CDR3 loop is CASSSTSGSTGELFF. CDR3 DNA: TGTGCCAGCAGTTCGACTAGCGGGTCGACCGGGGAGCTGTTTTTT.

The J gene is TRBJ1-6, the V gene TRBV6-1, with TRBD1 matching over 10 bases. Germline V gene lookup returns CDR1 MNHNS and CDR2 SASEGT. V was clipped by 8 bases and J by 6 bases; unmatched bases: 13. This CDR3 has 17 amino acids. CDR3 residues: CASANPGQGVGNSPLHF. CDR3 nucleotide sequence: TGTGCCAGCGCCAACCCTGGACAGGGGGTTGGTAATTCACCCCTCCACTTT.

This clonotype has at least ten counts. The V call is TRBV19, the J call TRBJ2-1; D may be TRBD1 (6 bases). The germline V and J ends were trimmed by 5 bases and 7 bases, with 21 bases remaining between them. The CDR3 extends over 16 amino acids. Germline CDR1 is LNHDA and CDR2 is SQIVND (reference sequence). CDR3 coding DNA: TGTGCCAGTAGTTTGCTCCGGGACACTGCTGGTAATGAGCAGTTCTTC. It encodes CASSLLRDTAGNEQFF.

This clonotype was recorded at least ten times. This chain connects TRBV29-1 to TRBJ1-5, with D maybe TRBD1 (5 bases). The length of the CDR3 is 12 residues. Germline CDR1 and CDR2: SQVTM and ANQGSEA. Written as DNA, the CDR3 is TGCGCCGGGGGGGGAGGCAATCAGCCCCAGCATTTT. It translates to CAGGGGNQPQHF.

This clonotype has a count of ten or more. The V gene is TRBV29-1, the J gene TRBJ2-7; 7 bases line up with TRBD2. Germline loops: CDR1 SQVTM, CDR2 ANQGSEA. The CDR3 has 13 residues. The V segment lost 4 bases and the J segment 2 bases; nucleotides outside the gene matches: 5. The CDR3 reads CSVGGLAAYEQYF. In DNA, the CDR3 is TGCAGCGTTGGAGGTCTAGCGGCCTACGAGCAGTACTTC.

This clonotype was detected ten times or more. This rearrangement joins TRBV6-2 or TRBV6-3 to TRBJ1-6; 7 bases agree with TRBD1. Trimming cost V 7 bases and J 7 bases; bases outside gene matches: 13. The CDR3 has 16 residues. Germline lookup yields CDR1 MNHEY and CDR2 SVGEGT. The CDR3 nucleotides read TGTGCCAGCACCCTGAGACAGGGAAGACGAAATTCACCCCTCCACTTT. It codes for CASTLRQGRRNSPLHF.